A selection of T cell receptor beta chains follows, all from one sample in a study of T cell responses to AZD1222 COVID-19 vaccine. Generated by immunoSEQ multiplex PCR, the TCRdb table keeps only in-frame clones and is missing some. The sample carries under 130,000 clones, about nine tenths recorded once. The sample in question was peripheral blood, obtained on day 0 of AZD1222 vaccination. These receptors all come from an adult in good health. CDR3s include the opening cysteine and the closing phenylalanine or tryptophan. D genes are given only for firm matches. The size entry is marked missing in some rows and otherwise reads once, few, many or a size class.

D: .; size: .; J: TRBJ1-1; length: 15; V: TRBV9; CDR3: CASSATGRGIDEAFF; DNA: TGTGCCAGCAGCGCTACAGGGCGAGGGATAGATGAAGCTTTCTTT
D: TRBD1; size: .; J: TRBJ1-6; length: 15; V: TRBV27; CDR3: CASSAGQAYNSPLHF; DNA: TGTGCCAGCAGTGCGGGACAGGCCTATAATTCACCCCTCCACTTT
D: .; size: .; J: TRBJ2-3; length: 15; V: TRBV4-2; CDR3: CASSQDQHDTDTQYF; DNA: TGTGCCAGCAGCCAAGATCAACACGACACAGATACGCAGTATTTT
D: .; size: .; J: TRBJ1-3; length: 15; V: TRBV6-5; CDR3: CASTERLISGNTIYF; DNA: TGTGCCAGCACCGAACGGTTGATCTCTGGAAACACCATATATTTT
D: TRBD2; size: .; J: TRBJ2-1; length: 14; V: TRBV2; CDR3: CASRLAGVYNEQFF; DNA: TGTGCCAGCAGGCTAGCGGGGGTGTACAATGAGCAGTTCTTC
D: .; size: .; J: TRBJ2-3; length: 16; V: TRBV2; CDR3: CASRGSGSRGGDTQYF; DNA: TGTGCCAGCAGAGGGTCGGGCAGTCGAGGAGGAGATACGCAGTATTTT
D: .; size: .; J: TRBJ2-3; length: 14; V: TRBV9; CDR3: CASSEGWDTDTQYF; DNA: TGTGCCAGCAGCGAGGGTTGGGACACAGATACGCAGTATTTT
D: .; size: .; J: TRBJ2-4; length: 13; V: TRBV7-2; CDR3: CASSSRARIIQYF; DNA: TGTGCCAGCAGCTCCCGAGCCCGGATCATTCAGTACTTC
D: TRBD1; size: .; J: TRBJ1-2; length: 13; V: TRBV10-3; CDR3: CAISPGQGYGYTF; DNA: TGTGCCATCAGCCCGGGACAGGGGTATGGCTACACCTTC
D: TRBD1; size: .; J: TRBJ1-2; length: 12; V: TRBV5-1; CDR3: CASSSTGGGYTF; DNA: TGCGCCAGCAGCTCCACAGGGGGAGGCTACACCTTC
D: .; size: .; J: TRBJ1-2; length: 17; V: TRBV11-2; CDR3: CASSFTRSTSARYGYTF; DNA: TGTGCCAGCAGCTTCACCCGATCCACCAGCGCCCGCTATGGCTACACCTTC
D: .; size: few; J: TRBJ1-2; length: 14; V: TRBV12-2; CDR3: CASRSRDKGYGYTF; DNA: TGTGCAAGTCGTTCGCGGGACAAGGGATATGGCTACACCTTC
D: .; size: .; J: TRBJ2-7; length: 13; V: TRBV11-3; CDR3: CASSQGGGYEQYF; DNA: TGTGCCAGCAGCCAAGGGGGAGGCTACGAGCAGTACTTC
D: .; size: .; J: TRBJ1-1; length: 14; V: TRBV11-2; CDR3: CASSLAGGLTEAFF; DNA: TGTGCCAGCAGCTTAGCGGGGGGGCTCACTGAAGCTTTCTTT
D: TRBD1; size: .; J: TRBJ1-6; length: 13; V: TRBV10-3; CDR3: CAISDTGDSPLHF; DNA: TGTGCCATCAGTGATACAGGGGATTCACCCCTCCACTTT
D: TRBD2; size: .; J: TRBJ2-3; length: 15; V: TRBV19; CDR3: CASRRTSGGADTQYF; DNA: TGTGCCAGTAGACGGACTAGCGGGGGAGCAGATACGCAGTATTTT
D: .; size: .; J: TRBJ1-1; length: 13; V: TRBV3-1/TRBV3-2; CDR3: CASSRDTNTEAFF; DNA: TGTGCCAGCAGCCGAGACACGAACACTGAAGCTTTCTTT
D: TRBD2; size: .; J: TRBJ2-2; length: 15; V: TRBV5-1; CDR3: CASSAGLENTGELFF; DNA: TGCGCCAGCAGCGCGGGACTAGAGAACACCGGGGAGCTGTTTTTT
D: .; size: .; J: TRBJ2-2; length: 14; V: TRBV9; CDR3: CASSDARGFGELFF; DNA: TGTGCCAGCAGCGATGCCCGGGGTTTCGGGGAGCTGTTTTTT
D: .; size: .; J: TRBJ1-6; length: 14; V: TRBV7-8; CDR3: CASSLPWGDGPLHF; DNA: TGTGCCAGCAGCCTACCCTGGGGGGACGGGCCCCTCCACTTT
D: TRBD2; size: .; J: TRBJ2-5; length: 14; V: TRBV2; CDR3: CASSKTSGQETQYF; DNA: TGTGCCAGCAGTAAGACTAGCGGGCAAGAGACCCAGTACTTC
D: TRBD2; size: .; J: TRBJ2-2; length: 15; V: TRBV5-4; CDR3: CASSLRSGGSGELFF; DNA: TGTGCCAGCAGCTTGAGGAGCGGGGGGTCCGGGGAGCTGTTTTTT
D: TRBD1; size: .; J: TRBJ1-2; length: 14; V: TRBV4-1; CDR3: CASSQVGTGNGYTF; DNA: TGCGCCAGCAGCCAAGTCGGGACAGGTAATGGCTACACCTTC
D: TRBD1; size: .; J: TRBJ2-1; length: 13; V: TRBV29-1; CDR3: CSVGRTGVNEQFF; DNA: TGCAGCGTGGGAAGGACAGGGGTCAATGAGCAGTTCTTC
D: TRBD1; size: .; J: TRBJ1-5; length: 15; V: TRBV11-2; CDR3: CASSPGGRSNQPQHF; DNA: TGTGCCAGCAGCCCAGGGGGCAGGAGCAATCAGCCCCAGCATTTT
D: .; size: .; J: TRBJ1-6; length: 16; V: TRBV5-6; CDR3: CASSLRGISYNSPLHF; DNA: TGTGCCAGCAGCTTGCGTGGAATCTCCTATAATTCACCCCTCCACTTT
D: .; size: .; J: TRBJ1-1; length: 14; V: TRBV7-3; CDR3: CASSRGGLNTEAFF; DNA: TGTGCCAGCAGCCGAGGGGGTCTGAACACTGAAGCTTTCTTT
D: TRBD1; size: .; J: TRBJ1-5; length: 17; V: TRBV27; CDR3: CASSPLGQGRGNQPQHF; DNA: TGTGCCAGCAGTCCCCTGGGACAGGGAAGAGGCAATCAGCCCCAGCATTTT
D: .; size: .; J: TRBJ1-5; length: 14; V: TRBV27; CDR3: CASSTQGNNQPQHF; DNA: TGTGCCAGCAGTACACAGGGTAACAATCAGCCCCAGCATTTT
D: .; size: .; J: TRBJ1-1; length: 11; V: TRBV6-2/TRBV6-3; CDR3: CASSYGPEAFF; DNA: TGTGCCAGCAGTTACGGGCCGGAAGCTTTCTTT
D: .; size: .; J: TRBJ1-6; length: 16; V: TRBV5-1; CDR3: CASSLASYRFGSPLHF; DNA: TGCGCCAGCAGCTTGGCTTCTTACAGGTTTGGTTCACCCCTCCACTTT
D: TRBD2; size: .; J: TRBJ2-3; length: 19; V: TRBV9; CDR3: CASSVDPDLAGGKADTQYF; DNA: TGTGCCAGCAGCGTAGATCCGGATCTAGCGGGGGGTAAGGCAGATACGCAGTATTTT
D: .; size: .; J: TRBJ2-5; length: 15; V: TRBV4-2; CDR3: CASSQDLGTQETQYF; DNA: TGTGCCAGCAGCCAAGATCTGGGGACCCAAGAGACCCAGTACTTC